The next 32 T cell receptor beta chains were all read from a single sample in a study of cytomegalovirus exposure and HLA in healthy donors. The PCR had 60 Vbeta and 13 Jbeta primers. Here immunoSEQ multiplex PCR was the method, and the copy in TCRdb shows in-frame clones only, minus some. Of roughly 65,000 clones detected, around 68% appear once; the ten largest clones hold around a sixth. Sequenced: PBMCs. The receptors derive from a man aged 40-49 years in good health and CMV-seropositive.

CDR3 loop: CASSALEVPGNTIYF. CDR3 DNA sequence: TGTGCCAGCAGTGCTTTGGAGGTACCTGGAAACACCATATATTTT. The chain recombines TRBV2 with TRBJ1-3, with unresolved D. Germline loops: CDR1 SNHLY, CDR2 FYNNEI. The CDR3 totals 15 residues. V lost 4 bases, J lost 2 bases, and 12 bases lay in between.

The chain links TRBV19 to TRBJ1-1; the D gene is possibly TRBD1 (6 bases). In germline, CDR1 is LNHDA, CDR2 SQIVND (reference sequence). This CDR3 spans 14 amino acids. Trimming cost V 5 bases and J 1 base, with 11 bases left between them. CDR3 residues: CASSPTGGNTEAFF. For the CDR3, the DNA is TGTGCCAGTAGTCCGACAGGAGGGAACACTGAAGCTTTCTTT.

The chain has TRBV5-4 and TRBJ2-7, with 7 bases that match TRBD1. With V trimmed by 1 base and J by 4 bases, 5 bases remained unmatched. CDR3 length: 14 residues. The V gene's germline CDR1 is SGHNT and CDR2 YYREEE (reference sequence). CDR3 in DNA: TGTGCCAGCAGCTTGTCAGGGACAGAATACGAGCAGTACTTC. Its translation: CASSLSGTEYEQYF. The full variable domain, completed using reference TRBV5-4 and TRBJ2-7, is ETGVTQSPTHLIKTRGQQVTLRCSSQSGHNTVSWYQQALGQGPQFIFQYYREEENGRGNFPPRFSGLQFPNYSSELNVNALELDDSALYLCASSLSGTEYEQYFGPGTRLTVT.

V is TRBV11-3 and J is TRBJ1-4; D is ambiguous. The germline V and J ends were trimmed by 5 bases and 0 bases, with 10 bases remaining between them. The CDR3 is 15 residues long. Germline lookup yields CDR1 SGHNT and CDR2 YENEEA. Here the CDR3 reads CASSATKSTNEKLFF. In DNA form, the CDR3 reads TGTGCCAGCAGCGCAACTAAATCAACTAATGAAAAACTGTTTTTT.

This chain connects TRBV18 to TRBJ1-2; tentatively, D is TRBD1 (5 bases). Germline V gene lookup returns CDR1 KGHSH and CDR2 LQKENI. The CDR3 spans 18 residues. The germline V and J ends were trimmed by 3 bases and 2 bases, with 22 bases remaining between them. The CDR3 sequence: CASSPITLGTPSNYGYTF. The CDR3, as DNA: TGTGCCAGCTCACCGATTACTTTGGGGACTCCAAGCAACTATGGCTACACCTTC.

This sequence joins TRBV5-1 and TRBJ2-7; D is ambiguous. The germline V gene encodes CDR1 SGHRS and CDR2 YFSETQ. The length of the CDR3 is 13 residues. The germline V and J ends were trimmed by 0 bases and 4 bases, with 8 bases remaining between them. CDR3 coding DNA: TGCGCCAGCAGCTTGGGCCCACTGTACGAGCAGTACTTC. Residues: CASSLGPLYEQYF.

The chain employs TRBV9 and TRBJ1-4; D is perhaps TRBD1 (6 bases). Germline CDR1 SGDLS, CDR2 YYNGEE. This CDR3 is 14 amino acids long. Trimming removed 0 bases at V and 7 bases at J, with 10 bases between. CDR3 region: CASSVAGASEKLFF. The CDR3, as DNA: TGTGCCAGCAGCGTAGCAGGGGCGAGTGAAAAACTGTTTTTT. Supplemented by reference TRBV9 and TRBJ1-4, the full variable domain reads DSGVTQTPKHLITATGQRVTLRCSPRSGDLSVYWYQQSLDQGLQFLIQYYNGEERAKGNILERFSAQQFPDLHSELNLSSLELGDSALYFCASSVAGASEKLFFGSGTQLSVL.

A word on this clone: At one end, the junction sequence differs from germline, possibly due to a read error. The V and J genes are TRBV6-6 and TRBJ1-2, with TRBD1 as a possible D gene (5 bases). This CDR3 has 11 residues. Germline assignment: CDR1 MNHNY and CDR2 SVGAGI (reference sequence). The DNA for the CDR3 is TGTGCCAGCACCGGTCTGGGCAGGGCGATCTTC. Its protein product is CASTGLGRAIF.

The chain has TRBV4-3 and TRBJ1-2; D perhaps matches TRBD1 (6 bases). V gave up 3 bases and J gave up 8 bases, with 16 bases separating them. This CDR3 is 14 amino acids long. Germline assignment: CDR1 LGHNA and CDR2 YSLEER. The chain's CDR3 is CASSQGWTVGGYTF. The CDR3 DNA sequence: TGCGCCAGCAGCCAGGGATGGACAGTCGGCGGCTACACCTTC.

V and J are TRBV25-1 and TRBJ1-2; 8 bases align to TRBD1. V lost 6 bases, J lost 5 bases, and 2 bases stayed unmatched. This CDR3 is 12 amino acids long. The germline V gene encodes CDR1 MGHDK and CDR2 SYGVNS. Written as DNA, the CDR3 is TGTGCCAGCAGACAGGGGGATTATGGCTACACCTTC. Amino acids: CASRQGDYGYTF.

CDR3 in DNA: TGTGCCAGCAGCTTTTACAGGGGTCGCGGAGTATTCAATCAGCCCCAGCATTTT. This codes for CASSFYRGRGVFNQPQHF. The chain carries TRBV5-8 and TRBJ1-5, with 7 bases that match TRBD1. The V gene end was trimmed by 2 bases and the J gene end by 3 bases; junction bases not matched to a gene: 14. This CDR3 spans 18 amino acids. CDR1 is SGHTS and CDR2 is YDEGEE in the germline V gene.

The CDR3 DNA reads as TGTGCCAGCAGCAAGAAGCTAGCGGGCCCCAGAACCTACGAGCAGTACTTC. Encoded protein: CASSKKLAGPRTYEQYF. This chain joins TRBV21-1 and TRBJ2-7; the table's D call, TRBD2, was not checked against the DNA. TRBV21-1 constitutes a pseudogene. The CDR3 is 17 amino acids.

CDR3 amino acids: CASSVRGAGEETFF. CDR3 coding DNA: TGTGCCAGCAGCGTGCGTGGGGCAGGAGAGGAGACTTTCTTT. The J gene is TRBJ1-1, the V gene TRBV9; perhaps TRBD1 as D (5 bases). The length of the CDR3 is 14 residues. The V end lost 2 bases, the J end lost 12 bases, and 20 bases lay between the germline ends. Germline-derived CDR1 and CDR2 are SGDLS and YYNGEE.

This clone was detected only once. The genes are TRBV19 and TRBJ1-1, with D perhaps matching TRBD1 (5 bases). The V end was cut by 6 bases, the J end by 0 bases, with 8 bases between. The germline CDR1 and CDR2 sequences are LNHDA and SQIVND (reference sequence). CDR3 length: 13 amino acids. The CDR3 sequence is CASSRDMNTEAFF. CDR3 DNA sequence: TGTGCCAGTAGCAGGGATATGAACACTGAAGCTTTCTTT.

This clone was counted a few times. The chain carries TRBV23-1 and TRBJ1-2, with D perhaps TRBD1 (5 bases). TRBV23-1 qualifies as an ORF whose function is uncertain. The CDR3 sequence is 15 residues long. V was pared by 8 bases and J by 4 bases, with 20 bases between. Here the CDR3 DNA reads TGCGCCAGCTCCGGGGGTGGGCTGGGGTGCTATGGCTACACCTTC. Its translation: CASSGGGLGCYGYTF.

The chain uses TRBV13 and TRBJ1-2, with TRBD1 matching 7 bases. Germline CDR1 and CDR2: PRHDT and FYEKMQ (reference sequence). The CDR3 is 17 residues long. The ends lost 4 bases at V and 4 bases at J; junction bases unmatched: 15. The CDR3 bases are TGTGCCAGCAGCTCCGTACGAGATGACAGGGAGCTCTATGGCTACACCTTC. Protein: CASSSVRDDRELYGYTF.

This chain connects TRBV19 to TRBJ2-7, with no clear D. Germline-derived CDR1 and CDR2 are LNHDA and SQIVND (reference sequence). Trimming cost V 3 bases and J 3 bases, with 9 bases left between them. The CDR3 totals 13 residues. CDR3 amino acids: CASSIGALYEQYF. CDR3 DNA sequence: TGTGCCAGTAGTATCGGAGCCCTCTACGAGCAGTACTTC. The full variable domain, in which reference TRBV19 and TRBJ2-7 provide the parts outside the CDR3, is DGGITQSPKYLFRKEGQNVTLSCEQNLNHDAMYWYRQDPGQGLRLIYYSQIVNDFQKGDIAEGYSVSREKKESFPLTVTSAQKNPTAFYLCASSIGALYEQYFGPGTRLTVT.

The chain combines TRBV6-5 with TRBJ2-5, with 7 bases aligning to TRBD1. This CDR3 region has 14 residues. Germline lookup yields CDR1 MNHEY and CDR2 SVGAGI. The trim removed 7 bases at V and 3 bases at J, leaving 8 bases unmatched. The CDR3 DNA reads as TGTGCCAGCACCCCAGGGGGAGCCGAAGAGACCCAGTACTTC. Translating it yields CASTPGGAEETQYF.

CDR3 DNA: TGCAGCGTTGATATGAGGGGGGGACACCAAGCTTTCTTT. Amino acid sequence: CSVDMRGGHQAFF. V usage is TRBV29-1 and J usage is TRBJ1-1, with D perhaps TRBD1 (6 bases). The V and J ends lost 3 bases and 9 bases respectively, with 17 bases between them. Per the germline V gene, CDR1 is SQVTM and CDR2 is ANQGSEA. This CDR3 is 13 amino acids long.

A note on this clone: Mismatch with germline at one junction end may stem from a read error. The J gene is TRBJ2-1, the V gene TRBV7-9; possible D gene TRBD2, 6 bases. The V gene's germline CDR1 is SEHNR and CDR2 FQNEAQ (reference sequence). The CDR3 loop spans 16 amino acids. The CDR3 loop reads CSSSSVRGSSYNEQFF. The DNA of the CDR3 is TGTTCCAGCAGCTCTGTTCGGGGGAGCTCCTACAATGAGCAGTTCTTC.

This clone was observed a handful of times. CDR3 sequence: CASSGHSNQPQHF. The CDR3 nucleotides read TGTGCCAGCAGTGGACATAGCAATCAGCCCCAGCATTTT. The chain recombines TRBV6-5 with TRBJ1-5; a weak D match, TRBD1 (5 bases). V was shortened by 5 bases and J by 0 bases, with 5 bases between the two germline ends. There are 13 residues in the CDR3. Germline V gives CDR1 MNHEY, CDR2 SVGAGI.

J is TRBJ2-1 and V is TRBV5-1; tentatively, D is TRBD1 (7 bases). Germline CDR1 is SGHRS and CDR2 is YFSETQ. Trimming stripped 4 bases from V and 1 base from J, with 18 bases between. This CDR3 is 17 amino acids long. Here the CDR3 DNA reads TGCGCCAGCAGCCCCCCCCCGGAGGGGGCTTCCTACAATGAGCAGTTCTTC. Amino acid sequence: CASSPPPEGASYNEQFF.

CDR3 coding DNA: TGTGCCAGCAGCAAATACGGCGGGTCAATGGGCGACATTCAGTACTTC. This translates into CASSKYGGSMGDIQYF. The chain recombines TRBV5-6 with TRBJ2-4; the D gene is possibly TRBD2 (5 bases). Germline lookup yields CDR1 SGHDT and CDR2 YYEEEE. V lost 4 bases and J lost 8, with 22 bases in between. There are 16 residues in the CDR3.

This clone came up a few times. This chain links TRBV6-5 with TRBJ1-1; D unresolved. Germline values: CDR1 MNHEY, CDR2 SVGAGI. V shed 6 bases and J shed 1 base, with 3 bases lying between them. The CDR3 loop spans 11 amino acids. This CDR3 reads CASSKNTEAFF. The DNA of the CDR3 is TGTGCCAGCAGCAAGAACACTGAAGCTTTCTTT.

This rearrangement joins TRBV7-6 to TRBJ2-7, with a weak D call TRBD1 (5 bases). The CDR3 consists of 15 residues. V dropped 1 base and J dropped 3 bases, with 13 bases sitting between them. CDR1 is SGHVS and CDR2 is FNYEAQ in the germline V gene. The CDR3 spells CASSLGGRVVYEQYF. The CDR3 DNA is TGTGCCAGCAGCTTAGGGGGCCGGGTGGTCTACGAGCAGTACTTC.

The chain employs TRBV7-9 and TRBJ1-4; D not resolved. V was cut by 2 bases and J by 8 bases, with 15 bases left in between. The CDR3 length is 15 residues. The germline V gene has CDR1 SEHNR and CDR2 FQNEAQ (reference sequence). In DNA, the CDR3 is TGTGCCAGCAGCTTAAATAAGAATGGAGGGGAAAAACTGTTTTTT. Encoded protein: CASSLNKNGGEKLFF.

This chain joins TRBV7-2 and TRBJ1-2, with 10 bases identical to TRBD1. The germline V gene encodes CDR1 SGHTA and CDR2 FQGNSA. This CDR3 is 15 amino acids long. V was clipped by 5 bases and J by 7 bases; unmatched bases: 10. CDR3 amino acids: CASSPRQGAVGGYTF. The CDR3 DNA is TGTGCCAGCAGCCCGAGACAGGGGGCGGTAGGTGGCTACACCTTC. The full variable domain, its missing parts supplied by reference TRBV7-2 and TRBJ1-2, is GAGVSQSPSNKVTEKGKDVELRCDPISGHTALYWYRQSLGQGLEFLIYFQGNSAPDKSGLPSDRFSAERTGGSVSTLTIQRTQQEDSAVYLCASSPRQGAVGGYTFGSGTRLTVV.

The chain carries TRBV28 and TRBJ1-4; the D gene is possibly TRBD1 (6 bases). Germline CDR1 reads MDHEN; CDR2 reads SYDVKM. Between the trimmed V and J ends, which lost 6 bases and 3 bases, there was a span of 17 bases. The CDR3 covers 16 residues. The CDR3 sequence is CASSSTGGAANEKLFF. For the CDR3, the DNA is TGTGCCAGCAGCAGTACTGGGGGGGCGGCTAATGAAAAACTGTTTTTT.

The chain has TRBV2 and TRBJ1-5, with 9 bases lining up with TRBD1. The CDR3 is 13 amino acids. V gave up 5 bases and J gave up 6 bases; unmatched junction bases: 2. Per germline, CDR1 SNHLY and CDR2 FYNNEI. The CDR3 loop reads CASSMGQGQPQHF. The CDR3, as DNA: TGTGCCAGCAGTATGGGACAGGGTCAGCCCCAGCATTTT.

The rearrangement uses TRBV20-1 and TRBJ1-1; D is ambiguous. The CDR3 has 11 amino acids. Trimming cost V 8 bases and J 1 base, with 8 bases left between them. Germline V CDR1 and CDR2: DFQATT, SNEGSKA (reference sequence). Here the CDR3 DNA reads TGCAGTTCCCCAGAGAACACTGAAGCTTTCTTT. Translating it yields CSSPENTEAFF.

This chain connects TRBV27 to TRBJ2-3, with 9 bases matching TRBD2. J was trimmed by 2 bases and V by 8 bases; bases with no gene match: 2. CDR3 length: 13 residues. Germline CDR1 MNHEY, CDR2 SMNVEV (reference sequence). In DNA form, the CDR3 reads TGTGCCAGCCGCGGGGGGGCCACAGATACGCAGTATTTT. Protein: CASRGGATDTQYF.

This clone came up a few times. This sequence joins TRBV29-1 and TRBJ2-5; 9 nucleotides line up with TRBD1. Unmatched junction bases numbered 8, after V lost 4 bases and J lost 5 bases. CDR1 is SQVTM and CDR2 is ANQGSEA in the germline V gene. The CDR3 covers 14 residues. The CDR3 reads CSVGRQGGLETQYF. The CDR3 DNA follows: TGCAGCGTTGGACGACAGGGGGGATTGGAGACCCAGTACTTC. The full variable domain, its missing parts supplied by reference TRBV29-1 and TRBJ2-5, is SAVISQKPSRDICQRGTSLTIQCQVDSQVTMMFWYRQQPGQSLTLIATANQGSEATYESGFVIDKFPISRPNLTFSTLTVSNMSPEDSSIYLCSVGRQGGLETQYFGPGTRLLVL.